Below are 18 T cell receptor beta chains sequenced from a single sample in a study of T cells in localized non-small cell lung cancer. The table came from immunoSEQ multiplex PCR; TCRdb's copy has only in-frame clones and leaves some out. The sample carries tens of thousands of clones, around nine tenths recorded once. Material: peripheral blood, obtained before any cancer treatment. The receptor source for this set is a female donor of 60 years or more with stage I lung adenocarcinoma.

V usage is TRBV10-3 and J usage is TRBJ2-3, with no clear D. CDR3 size: 14 residues. Looked up from germline, CDR1 is ENHRY and CDR2 is SYGVKD. V was shortened by 0 bases and J by 2 bases, with 6 bases between the two germline ends. In DNA, the CDR3 is TGTGCCATCAGTGAGTCGTTAGACACAGATACGCAGTATTTT. It is translated as CAISESLDTDTQYF.

There are a few counts of this clone. This chain uses TRBV28 with TRBJ1-1; no clear D. The CDR3 has 13 residues. Trimming stripped 7 bases from V and 3 bases from J, with 12 bases between. Germline CDR1 MDHEN, CDR2 SYDVKM. The CDR3 sequence is CASIHGRDTEAFF. CDR3 DNA: TGTGCCAGCATTCATGGGCGGGACACTGAAGCTTTCTTT. Full variable domain (missing parts from reference TRBV28 and TRBJ1-1): DVKVTQSSRYLVKRTGEKVFLECVQDMDHENMFWYRQDPGLGLRLIYFSYDVKMKEKGDIPEGYSVSREKKERFSLILESASTNQTSMYLCASIHGRDTEAFFGQGTRLTVV.

V is TRBV9 and J is TRBJ2-1; 8 nucleotides line up with TRBD2. The CDR3 extends over 15 amino acids. Unmatched junction bases numbered 7, after V lost 3 bases and J lost 5 bases. Per the germline V gene, CDR1 is SGDLS and CDR2 is YYNGEE. CDR3 in DNA: TGTGCCAGCAGCGCCGTAGCGGGGTACAACAATGAGCAGTTCTTC. Amino acid sequence: CASSAVAGYNNEQFF.

The chain is built from TRBV6-1 and TRBJ1-1; tentative D call: TRBD1 (6 bases). V lost 0 bases, J lost 1 base, and 30 bases lay in between. The CDR3 consists of 22 residues. Germline CDR1 and CDR2: MNHNS and SASEGT. In nucleotides, the CDR3 is TGTGCCAGCAGTGAAGCCACAGGGTTTGAAAGATCCATCGGGAGGGGGAACACTGAAGCTTTCTTT. This sequence encodes CASSEATGFERSIGRGNTEAFF.

The chain links TRBV19 to TRBJ1-1; 7 bases are shared with TRBD1. V lost 5 bases and J lost 0; bases outside the gene matches: 12. Per germline, CDR1 LNHDA and CDR2 SQIVND (reference sequence). This CDR3 has 17 amino acids. CDR3 sequence reads: CASSPKGGGQVNTEAFF. The CDR3 bases are TGTGCCAGTAGTCCGAAGGGGGGCGGACAGGTGAACACTGAAGCTTTCTTT.

V usage is TRBV2 and J usage is TRBJ1-4, with D tentatively TRBD1 (5 bases). Germline V gene lookup returns CDR1 SNHLY and CDR2 FYNNEI. V was shortened by 7 bases and J by 0 bases, with 12 bases between the two germline ends. There are 15 residues in the CDR3. This CDR3 is CASTGGGSTNEKLFF. The CDR3, as DNA: TGTGCCAGCACTGGGGGAGGCTCAACTAATGAAAAACTGTTTTTT.

The rearrangement links TRBV7-9 to TRBJ2-2; TRBD2 matches at 10 bases. Germline CDR1 reads SEHNR; CDR2 reads FQNEAQ (reference sequence). The CDR3 is made up of 16 amino acids. V shed 4 bases and J 0 bases; nucleotides not matched to a gene: 2. CDR3 DNA: TGTGCCAGCAGCTATAGCGGGGGGCCGAACACCGGGGAGCTGTTTTTT. Translating it yields CASSYSGGPNTGELFF. Full variable domain (rest looked up from reference TRBV7-9 and TRBJ2-2): DTGVSQNPRHKITKRGQNVTFRCDPISEHNRLYWYRQTLGQGPEFLTYFQNEAQLEKSRLLSDRFSAERPKGSFSTLEIQRTEQGDSAMYLCASSYSGGPNTGELFFGEGSRLTVL.

The CDR3 protein is CASGTGASNTGELFF. DNA of the CDR3: TGTGCCAGCGGGACAGGGGCCTCGAACACCGGGGAGCTGTTTTTT. V is TRBV27 and J is TRBJ2-2; TRBD1 matches at 10 bases. V trimming: 8 bases; J trimming: 0 bases; junction bases outside the gene matches: 3. The CDR3 is 15 residues long. The germline V gene encodes CDR1 MNHEY and CDR2 SMNVEV (reference sequence).

CDR3 nucleotide sequence: TGTGCCAGTAGTATATATGGGACAGGGGCCTCCTACGAGCAGTACTTC. This encodes CASSIYGTGASYEQYF. J is TRBJ2-7 and V is TRBV19, with 10 bases that match TRBD1. V was clipped by 2 bases and J by 0 bases; unmatched bases: 4. Germline V gives CDR1 LNHDA, CDR2 SQIVND (reference sequence). The CDR3 consists of 16 residues.

This sequence joins TRBV5-4 and TRBJ1-1, with 10 nucleotides matching TRBD1. There are 16 residues in the CDR3. V was pared by 4 bases and J by 1 base, with 7 bases of the junction left unmatched. In germline, CDR1 is SGHNT, CDR2 YYREEE (reference sequence). CDR3 loop: CASSPGQGVTNTEAFF. For the CDR3, the DNA is TGTGCCAGCAGCCCTGGACAGGGGGTAACGAACACTGAAGCTTTCTTT.

The chain recombines TRBV9 with TRBJ1-1, with D hard to call. This CDR3 has 14 amino acids. The V end lost 0 bases, the J end lost 2 bases, and 8 bases lay between the germline ends. CDR1 is SGDLS and CDR2 is YYNGEE in the germline V gene. In DNA, the CDR3 is TGTGCCAGCAGCGTAGGAGCAATAAACACTGAAGCTTTCTTT. It encodes CASSVGAINTEAFF.

The rearrangement links TRBV7-9 to TRBJ2-2; 7 nucleotides align to TRBD2. The CDR3 runs 16 residues. With 0 bases clipped from V and 4 bases from J, the junction kept 5 bases outside the gene matches. Germline assignment: CDR1 SEHNR and CDR2 FQNEAQ (reference sequence). CDR3 residues: CASSLAFGGGTGELFF. The CDR3 nucleotides are TGTGCCAGCAGCTTAGCGTTCGGCGGGGGCACCGGGGAGCTGTTTTTT.

The chain recombines TRBV7-9 with TRBJ1-1; no clear D gene. CDR1 SEHNR and CDR2 FQNEAQ come from the germline V gene (reference sequence). V was pared by 6 bases and J by 5 bases, with 7 bases between. This CDR3 spans 11 amino acids. CDR3 amino acids: CASRIGTEAFF. DNA of the CDR3: TGTGCCAGCAGAATAGGGACTGAAGCTTTCTTT. Looking up the rest from reference TRBV7-9 and TRBJ1-1 gives the full variable domain: DTGVSQNPRHKITKRGQNVTFRCDPISEHNRLYWYRQTLGQGPEFLTYFQNEAQLEKSRLLSDRFSAERPKGSFSTLEIQRTEQGDSAMYLCASRIGTEAFFGQGTRLTVV.

The V and J genes are TRBV5-1 and TRBJ2-3; TRBD2 matches 10 bases. Germline-derived CDR1 and CDR2 are SGHRS and YFSETQ. The CDR3 covers 18 residues. Trimming cost V 4 bases and J 5 bases; bases outside gene matches: 16. This CDR3 reads CASSLRQAGGAGGDTQYF. DNA for the CDR3: TGCGCCAGCAGCCTCCGCCAAGCGGGGGGGGCCGGGGGAGATACGCAGTATTTT.

The chain couples TRBV9 to TRBJ2-5; D is uncertain. V gave up 3 bases and J gave up 1 base, with 10 bases separating them. The CDR3 is made up of 14 amino acids. Germline V gives CDR1 SGDLS, CDR2 YYNGEE. The CDR3 DNA is TGTGCCAGCAGCGCCAGACAACCCCAAGAGACCCAGTACTTC. Protein sequence: CASSARQPQETQYF.

The CDR3 spells CASSARTGLRGYTDTQYF. The CDR3 DNA follows: TGTGCCAGCAGCGCCAGAACAGGGCTGCGGGGGTACACAGATACGCAGTATTTT. V is TRBV7-2 and J is TRBJ2-3; tentatively, D is TRBD2 (7 bases). Germline CDR1 and CDR2: SGHTA and FQGNSA. There are 18 residues in the CDR3. The V and J ends lost 5 bases and 2 bases respectively, with 23 bases between them.

This chain joins TRBV10-3 and TRBJ1-6; D is unresolved. Per germline, CDR1 ENHRY and CDR2 SYGVKD. The CDR3 has 13 residues. Trimming stripped 2 bases from V and 7 bases from J, with 6 bases between. The CDR3 loop reads CAISEPENSPLHF. CDR3 nucleotide sequence: TGTGCCATCAGTGAGCCGGAGAATTCACCCCTCCACTTT.

The V call is TRBV4-1, the J call TRBJ1-4; D is uncertain. CDR1 and CDR2 from the germline V gene are MGHRA and YSYEKL. The CDR3 is 15 amino acids. The V gene lost 0 bases and the J gene lost 0 bases, with 5 bases spanning the gap. CDR3 bases: TGCGCCAGCAGCCAAGAATTAGCAACTAATGAAAAACTGTTTTTT. This encodes CASSQELATNEKLFF.